This TCR beta chain was profiled in a study of neoadjuvant nivolumab and ipilimumab in lung cancer. Study observations and caveats: Pathologic regression was not significantly tied to TCR clonality.

Method: immunoSEQ multiplex PCR; TCRdb's copy keeps in-frame clones and lacks some. The repertoire consists of about 10,000 clones, with 81% occurring once and the leading ten covering approximately 3.5%. For this clone: What it recognizes is unknown.

The TCR was taken from an adult with non-small cell lung cancer. The sequences come from peripheral blood, collected before neoadjuvant nivolumab, alone or with ipilimumab.

The chain's CDR3 is CASSVPDGPNTEAFF. For the CDR3, the DNA is TGTGCCAGCAGCGTACCGGACGGGCCGAACACTGAAGCTTTCTTT. This chain uses TRBV9 with TRBJ1-1; no firm D call. There are 15 residues in the CDR3. From germline, CDR1 is SGDLS and CDR2 YYNGEE. The V and J ends lost 1 base and 1 base respectively, with 11 bases between them.